Sequencing of this TCR beta chain was carried out in a study of vaccination and CD4 T cells after COVID-19. Looking at the study overall: Post-COVID draws followed diagnosis by a median 101 days (range 35 to 161). Controls used CEFX viral epitopes (positive), HIV-1 Nef peptides (negative), or no peptide.

Treatment reported: approximately 9-day PBMC culture with coronavirus spike peptide pools or control peptides (ViraFEST assay). Using peptide pools, antigen-specific T cells were expanded in ViraFEST before TCRs were sequenced. This clonotype came up once. What it recognizes is unknown. The CDR3 is 15 amino acids. The V end was cut by 0 bases, the J end by 2 bases, with 11 bases between. Germline V lookup: CDR1 MNHEY, CDR2 SVGAGI. Oncomine TCR Beta short-read sequencing was applied to DNA from cultured CD4+ T cells. TCRdb re-derived calls from the PCR reads in MiXCR, one entry per CDR3 protein. Of about 11,000 distinct CDR3 sequences in the sample, about three fifths are singletons; the top ten hold 21%.

The V call is TRBV6-5, the J call TRBJ2-7, with D perhaps assigned TRBD1 or TRBD2 (5 bases each). The source is a human donor who had recovered from COVID-19. Material: CD4+ T cells from blood, cultured in vitro. CDR3 DNA: TGTGCCAGCAGTTACTCGGGCCGGGGACCCTACGAGCAGTACTTC. Its translation: CASSYSGRGPYEQYF.